This T cell receptor beta chain was profiled in a study of prognosis after radiotherapy for stage I lung cancer. Amplification of TCR beta CDR3 from genomic DNA used two-round multiplex PCR. During first-round PCR, primers specific to each TRBV and TRBJ gene were used. Each CDR3 protein is one row after TCRdb ran MiXCR on the multiplex PCR reads. The table lists 15,000 to 20,000 distinct CDR3 sequences, 50% of them singletons. Germline CDR1 and CDR2: MNHNS and SASEGT. The CDR3 covers 12 residues. V dropped 7 bases and J dropped 3 bases, with 10 bases sitting between them. The receptor was isolated from a donor of 50 years or more with non-small cell lung cancer. The sequencing here drew on PBMCs, taken before or after stereotactic body radiation therapy (not recorded which). This chain uses TRBV6-1 with TRBJ2-7; no clear D. In DNA form, the CDR3 reads TGTGCCAGCAAGGTCGGCCACTACGAGCAGTACTTC. Protein product: CASKVGHYEQYF.